Shown below are 8 T cell receptor beta chains from a single sample sequenced in a study of OX40 agonist ivuxolimab in advanced cancers. Profiled with immunoSEQ multiplex PCR; TCRdb holds only in-frame clones, not every one. The sample includes about 63,000 clones, around nine tenths of them seen just once. Specimen: CD4+ or CD8+ T cells sorted from blood, collected in a trial of the OX40 agonist ivuxolimab. Receptor source: an adult with an advanced solid tumor such as melanoma, head and neck, liver or kidney cancer.

The V gene is TRBV15, the J gene TRBJ1-5; 8 nucleotides match TRBD1. Germline-derived CDR1 and CDR2 are LNHNV and YYDKDF (reference sequence). V lost 4 bases to trimming and J lost 0 bases; unmatched junction nucleotides: 8. The CDR3 loop spans 17 amino acids. The CDR3 loop is CATSKDRGVISNQPQHF. In DNA form, the CDR3 reads TGTGCCACCAGCAAAGACAGGGGAGTAATTAGCAATCAGCCCCAGCATTTT.

J is TRBJ2-3 and V is TRBV6-4; 8 nucleotides agree with TRBD1. Trimming cost V 6 bases and J 2 bases; bases outside gene matches: 4. The CDR3 extends over 14 amino acids. The V gene's germline CDR1 is MRHNA and CDR2 SNTAGT. CDR3 bases: TGTGCCAGCAGGAGGGACAGGTCCACAGATACGCAGTATTTT. Translated, it gives CASRRDRSTDTQYF.

The table lists this clone with a few counts. This chain uses TRBV5-3 with TRBJ2-1; no firm D call. TRBV5-3 is annotated as an ORF whose role is uncertain. Trimming pared 5 bases from V and 9 bases from J, leaving 12 bases between. The CDR3 extends over 12 amino acids. Here the CDR3 reads CARRHPPGEQFF. CDR3 bases: TGTGCCAGAAGACACCCCCCCGGTGAGCAGTTCTTC.

This chain uses TRBV5-8 with TRBJ1-1; no firm D call. V lost 0 bases and J lost 2, with 5 bases in between. The CDR3 loop spans 13 amino acids. CDR1 and CDR2 (germline): SGHTS, YDEGEE. CDR3: CASSLEDNTEAFF. The CDR3, as DNA: TGTGCCAGCAGCTTGGAGGACAACACTGAAGCTTTCTTT. Looking up the rest from reference TRBV5-8 and TRBJ1-1 gives the full variable domain: EAGVTQSPTHLIKTRGQQATLRCSPISGHTSVYWYQQALGLGLQFLLWYDEGEERNRGNFPPRFSGRQFPNYSSELNVNALELEDSALYLCASSLEDNTEAFFGQGTRLTVV.

This rearrangement joins TRBV11-2 to TRBJ2-2, with D perhaps assigned TRBD1 or TRBD2 (5 bases each). The germline gives CDR1 SGHAT, CDR2 FQNNGV. This CDR3 comprises 15 residues. V lost 5 bases and J 1 base, leaving 11 bases between the germline ends. The CDR3 region has the DNA TGTGCCAGCAGCCCCCGGGACCGGAACACCGGGGAGCTGTTTTTT. Protein sequence: CASSPRDRNTGELFF.

The V gene is TRBV5-1, the J gene TRBJ2-7; D is perhaps TRBD2 (6 bases). V gave up 6 bases and J gave up 6 bases, with 16 bases separating them. CDR1 and CDR2 from the germline V gene are SGHRS and YFSETQ. The CDR3 is 13 residues long. In DNA, the CDR3 is TGCGCCAGCACCCGGGACGAGGAGGGCGAGCAGTACTTC. This codes for CASTRDEEGEQYF.

The CDR3 DNA is TGTGCCAGCAGTGATCCCAGGGCGCTTAACTATGGCTACACCTTC. Its translation is CASSDPRALNYGYTF. The chain joins TRBV6-1 to TRBJ1-2; possible D gene TRBD1, 5 bases. Germline V lookup: CDR1 MNHNS, CDR2 SASEGT. The CDR3 has 15 residues. Trimming cost V 3 bases and J 1 base, with 12 bases left between them.

The CDR3, as DNA: TGCGCCAGCAGCCAAGAGGGACAGGGTCGAGAGCAGTACTTC. It yields the protein CASSQEGQGREQYF. The chain combines TRBV4-1 with TRBJ2-7; 9 nucleotides match TRBD1. CDR1 and CDR2 from the germline V gene are MGHRA and YSYEKL. V lost 0 bases to trimming and J lost 7 bases; unmatched junction nucleotides: 4. The CDR3 totals 14 residues.